The rows below give T cell receptor beta chains drawn from one sample of a study of T cell repertoires in cytomegalovirus infection. These receptors' targets are unknown. TCRdb analysed the reads with MiXCR anew, one entry per CDR3 protein. This table holds 450,000 to 650,000 distinct CDR3 sequences, 40% found once. Source: cultured PBMCs, taken from culture after CMV antigen stimulation. The receptors shown here come from a human donor in good health (CMV status not recorded). Some clones in this sample may be carry-over from other donors' samples. Each CDR3 is given with its conserved first and last residue. A D gene is named only where the DNA matches it firmly. Expanded clones get a size class; other rows say once, few or many, or leave the size out.

CDR3	DNA	size	D	length	V	J
CASSLAAGPSYNSPLHF	TGTGCCAGCAGCTTGGCGGCAGGGCCAAGCTATAATTCACCCCTCCACTTT	NA	NA	17	TRBV5-4	TRBJ1-6
CASSFAVRDSHNQPQHF	TGTGCCAGCAGCTTCGCCGTCCGTGACAGCCACAATCAGCCCCAGCATTTT	few	NA	17	TRBV7-6	TRBJ1-5
CASSTGTSGSFEFF	TGTGCCAGCAGTACCGGGACTAGCGGGAGCTTTGAGTTCTTC	once	TRBD2	14	TRBV7-6	TRBJ2-1
CASSLLTLAGVGTDTQYF	TGTGCCAGCAGTTTATTGACCCTAGCGGGAGTCGGCACAGATACGCAGTATTTT	NA	TRBD2	18	TRBV27	TRBJ2-3
CASSQGPWDSKAFF	TGCGCCAGCAGCCAAGGCCCATGGGACAGCAAAGCTTTCTTT	NA	TRBD1	14	TRBV4-3	TRBJ1-1
CSARTGTSGNNEQFF	TGCAGTGCGAGAACCGGGACTAGCGGAAACAATGAGCAGTTCTTC	NA	TRBD2	15	TRBV20-1	TRBJ2-1
CASSLIGGTSGSTDTQYF	TGTGCCAGCAGCTTGATCGGTGGGACTAGCGGGAGCACAGATACGCAGTATTTT	few	TRBD2	18	TRBV7-2	TRBJ2-3
CASSLTAPYGYTF	TGCGCCAGCAGCTTGACGGCCCCCTATGGCTACACCTTC	NA	NA	13	TRBV5-1	TRBJ1-2
CASAIRPGIAVSSYEQYF	TGTGCTAGTGCCATCCGCCCCGGGATAGCAGTCAGCTCCTACGAGCAGTACTTC	NA	NA	18	TRBV12-5	TRBJ2-7
CASSFWGVGDTQYF	TGTGCCAGCAGCTTCTGGGGTGTCGGTGATACGCAGTATTTT	few	NA	14	TRBV7-2	TRBJ2-3
CASSRDRDNEQFF	TGTGCCAGCAGCCGGGACAGGGACAATGAGCAGTTCTTC	NA	TRBD1	13	TRBV11-2	TRBJ2-1
CASSTPRGGSTDTQYF	TGTGCCAGCAGCACTCCCCGGGGCGGCAGCACAGATACGCAGTATTTT	few	NA	16	TRBV7-2	TRBJ2-3
CASRGQGDEKLFF	TGTGCCAGCAGGGGGCAGGGAGATGAAAAACTGTTTTTT	few	NA	13	TRBV2	TRBJ1-4
CASSQDIGGAFF	TGTGCCAGCAGCCAAGATATTGGGGGAGCTTTCTTT	NA	NA	12	TRBV7-2	TRBJ1-1
CASIAPGTGYGYTF	TGTGCCAGCATCGCGCCCGGGACAGGGTATGGCTACACCTTC	few	TRBD1	14	TRBV28	TRBJ1-2
CASSFGDRVGGYTF	TGTGCCAGCAGCTTTGGGGACAGGGTTGGGGGCTACACCTTC	NA	TRBD1	14	TRBV7-9	TRBJ1-2
CASRFSLGTGISPLHF	TGTGCCAGCAGGTTCTCCCTGGGGACAGGGATTTCACCCCTCCACTTT	NA	TRBD1	16	TRBV5-5	TRBJ1-6
CASTLGDRTYEQYF	TGTGCCAGCACCCTGGGGGACAGGACCTACGAGCAGTACTTC	few	TRBD1	14	TRBV6-6	TRBJ2-7
CASSPRRVADTGELFF	TGTGCCAGCAGTCCCCGGAGAGTAGCGGACACCGGGGAGCTGTTTTTT	NA	NA	16	TRBV12-3/TRBV12-4	TRBJ2-2
CASTIGSNQPQHF	TGTGCCAGTACCATAGGCAGCAATCAGCCCCAGCATTTT	NA	NA	13	TRBV19	TRBJ1-5
CASSPGYSMNTEAFF	TGTGCCAGCAGCCCCGGGTACAGTATGAACACTGAAGCTTTCTTT	NA	NA	15	TRBV11-3	TRBJ1-1
CASSLEFGNEQFF	TGTGCCAGCAGCTTAGAGTTCGGCAATGAGCAGTTCTTC	few	NA	13	TRBV7-2	TRBJ2-1
CAISDVSSSGRTGEQFF	TGTGCCATCAGTGACGTCTCCTCTAGCGGGAGAACCGGTGAGCAGTTCTTC	NA	TRBD2	17	TRBV10-3	TRBJ2-1
CASSLPRGSRNTDTQYF	TGCGCCAGCAGCTTGCCCCGGGGTTCGCGGAACACAGATACGCAGTATTTT	NA	NA	17	TRBV5-1	TRBJ2-3
CASRPRQGANEKLFF	TGTGCCAGCAGACCCAGACAGGGGGCTAATGAAAAACTGTTTTTT	few	TRBD1	15	TRBV12-3/TRBV12-4	TRBJ1-4
CASSEDRRGLTEAFF	TGTGCCAGCAGTGAAGATCGCAGGGGACTCACTGAAGCTTTCTTT	NA	NA	15	TRBV6-1	TRBJ1-1
CATFEGLYSNQPQHF	TGTGCCACCTTTGAAGGGCTCTATAGCAATCAGCCCCAGCATTTT	NA	NA	15	TRBV28	TRBJ1-5
CSVGEDEQFF	TGCAGCGTTGGCGAGGATGAGCAGTTCTTC	NA	NA	10	TRBV29-1	TRBJ2-1
CATSRDLLGDQPQHF	TGTGCCACCAGCAGAGATCTCCTGGGCGATCAGCCCCAGCATTTT	once	NA	15	TRBV15	TRBJ1-5
CASSHSGADTYEQYF	TGTGCCAGCAGTCATAGCGGGGCTGACACCTACGAGCAGTACTTC	NA	TRBD2	15	TRBV6-6	TRBJ2-7
CASSVSFGVGETQYF	TGTGCCAGCAGTGTGAGTTTCGGTGTAGGAGAGACCCAGTACTTC	NA	NA	15	TRBV2	TRBJ2-5
CASSPGGDTEAFF	TGTGCCAGCTCACCGGGAGGTGACACTGAAGCTTTCTTT	NA	NA	13	TRBV18	TRBJ1-1
CASGLVQRGFGPKNYEQYF	TGTGCTAGTGGTTTGGTACAAAGGGGCTTTGGACCAAAGAACTACGAGCAGTACTTC	NA	NA	19	TRBV12-5	TRBJ2-7
CASSQERRVYNEQFF	TGCGCCAGCAGCCAAGAACGGCGGGTTTACAATGAGCAGTTCTTC	few	NA	15	TRBV4-1	TRBJ2-1
CASSYPPNEQFF	TGTGCCAGCAGTTACCCGCCGAATGAGCAGTTCTTC	few	NA	12	TRBV6-2/TRBV6-3	TRBJ2-1
CASSYHLDGLPKSSYEQYF	TGTGCCAGCAGTTATCATCTGGACGGTCTCCCAAAGAGCTCCTACGAGCAGTACTTC	few	NA	19	TRBV12-3/TRBV12-4	TRBJ2-7
CASLGTSGRRTDTQYF	TGTGCCAGCCTCGGGACTAGCGGGAGACGGACAGATACGCAGTATTTT	once	TRBD2	16	TRBV12-3/TRBV12-4	TRBJ2-3
CASSFEGGNNEQFF	TGTGCCAGCAGTTTTGAGGGCGGGAACAATGAGCAGTTCTTC	NA	NA	14	TRBV28	TRBJ2-1
CASSSQGTLAKNIQYF	TGTGCCAGCAGTTCACAGGGGACCCTAGCCAAAAACATTCAGTACTTC	NA	TRBD1	16	TRBV12-3/TRBV12-4	TRBJ2-4
CASSLRGGLGDTQYF	TGTGCCAGCAGCTTACGGGGAGGCCTTGGGGATACGCAGTATTTT	many	NA	15	TRBV7-2	TRBJ2-3
CASSLVGTGGMSNQPQHF	TGTGCCAGCAGCTTAGTTGGGACAGGGGGCATGAGCAATCAGCCCCAGCATTTT	few	TRBD1	18	TRBV7-2	TRBJ1-5
CASSSQREAFEQYF	TGTGCCAGCAGCTCCCAACGGGAAGCTTTCGAGCAGTACTTC	many	NA	14	TRBV7-2	TRBJ2-7
CASSFRETYEQYF	TGTGCCAGCAGCTTTAGAGAGACCTACGAGCAGTACTTC	many	NA	13	TRBV7-2	TRBJ2-7
CASSYFPGLPTGELFF	TGTGCCAGCAGTTACTTCCCGGGTCTCCCCACCGGGGAGCTGTTTTTT	NA	NA	16	TRBV6-6	TRBJ2-2
CASSSGKGTSGTYNEQFF	TGTGCCAGCAGCTCCGGCAAAGGGACTAGCGGGACTTACAATGAGCAGTTCTTC	once	TRBD2	18	TRBV5-3	TRBJ2-1
CASSYNSATDTQYF	TGTGCCAGCAGTTACAACAGTGCGACAGATACGCAGTATTTT	few	NA	14	TRBV6-5	TRBJ2-3
CASSLGGAMRGYTF	TGTGCCAGCAGCCTCGGGGGGGCAATGCGTGGCTACACCTTC	NA	NA	14	TRBV5-4	TRBJ1-2
CASSLGRYTYEQYF	TGTGCCAGCAGCTTAGGCCGCTACACCTACGAGCAGTACTTC	few	NA	14	TRBV7-2	TRBJ2-7
CASSRRRDRGDYGYTF	TGTGCCAGCAGCCGTCGCCGGGACAGGGGGGACTATGGCTACACCTTC	few	TRBD1	16	TRBV7-2	TRBJ1-2
CASSPEGASGALMGDTQYF	TGTGCCAGCAGCCCAGAGGGCGCTAGCGGGGCCCTTATGGGCGATACGCAGTATTTT	NA	TRBD2	19	TRBV11-2	TRBJ2-3
CASSLSTGPGNTIYF	TGTGCCAGCAGCTTGTCCACAGGGCCTGGAAACACCATATATTTT	few	NA	15	TRBV5-4	TRBJ1-3
CASSLRGAAGTEAFF	TGTGCCAGTAGTCTCCGCGGGGCGGCGGGAACTGAAGCTTTCTTT	NA	NA	15	TRBV19	TRBJ1-1
CASSWGGGVGSTGELFF	TGTGCCAGCAGCTGGGGTGGAGGAGTCGGCAGCACCGGGGAGCTGTTTTTT	NA	NA	17	TRBV7-8	TRBJ2-2
CASSSPGARADTQYF	TGTGCCAGCAGCTCCCCCGGGGCCAGGGCAGATACGCAGTATTTT	NA	NA	15	TRBV6-6	TRBJ2-3
CASSLGRGEGETQYF	TGTGCCAGCAGCTTAGGTCGGGGCGAGGGGGAGACCCAGTACTTC	few	NA	15	TRBV7-6	TRBJ2-5
CASSLVGGGGSDTQYF	TGTGCCAGCAGCTTAGTGGGGGGCGGGGGGTCAGATACGCAGTATTTT	NA	TRBD2	16	TRBV7-2	TRBJ2-3